The 30 T cell receptor beta chains presented below share a single source sample, sequenced in a study of blood T cell repertoires in COVID-19 (dated by TCRdb to 2019 to 2021). To prepare the library, the immunoSEQ multiplex PCR assay was applied. TCRdb limited this immuneACCESS table to in-frame rearrangements with V and J called. A share of clones is missing; checked studies link under half to unresolved V genes, and the rest is unexplained. The sample table records almost 200,000 clones; around four fifths of these occur just once. Together, the top ten hold approximately 0.99% of the sample. The specimen was peripheral blood. These receptors came from a man aged 60 to 69 with COVID-19, enrolled during active disease.

DNA for the CDR3: TGTGCCAGCTCTGAGACGCTGGCGGGCACTGAAGCTTTCTTT. Residues: CASSETLAGTEAFF. The genes are TRBV9 and TRBJ1-1; D unclear. The CDR3 has 14 amino acids. V lost 7 bases to trimming and J lost 4 bases, with 17 bases between them. The V gene's germline CDR1 is SGDLS and CDR2 YYNGEE.

The rearrangement uses TRBV9 and TRBJ1-2; D unresolved. Germline V lookup: CDR1 SGDLS, CDR2 YYNGEE. This CDR3 is 14 amino acids long. The V end was cut by 0 bases, the J end by 4 bases, with 10 bases between. The CDR3 bases are TGTGCCAGCAGCGTAGAGGAGGGCGGCTATGGCTACACCTTC. This gives the protein CASSVEEGGYGYTF.

This chain uses TRBV3-1 (or the pseudogene TRBV3-2) with TRBJ2-3, with D possibly matching TRBD2 (6 bases). The CDR3 sequence is 16 residues long. Trimming pared 3 bases from V and 2 bases from J, leaving 15 bases between. The germline V gene encodes CDR1 LGHDT and CDR2 YNNKEL (reference sequence). The CDR3 reads CASSHRLAGYTDTQYF. CDR3 nucleotide sequence: TGTGCCAGCAGCCACCGTTTGGCGGGATACACAGATACGCAGTATTTT.

The rearrangement links TRBV21-1 to TRBJ1-6. TRBV21-1 corresponds to a pseudogene. This CDR3 comprises 17 residues. The CDR3 DNA sequence: TGTGCCAGCAGCAAAGTCTCCGGGAGCTCCTATAATTCACCCCTCCACTTT. It specifies CASSKVSGSSYNSPLHF.

The V call is TRBV28, the J call TRBJ2-7, with TRBD1 matching over 8 bases. CDR1 and CDR2 from the germline V gene are MDHEN and SYDVKM. There are 15 residues in the CDR3. Trimming at V came to 0 bases and at J to 5 bases, leaving 6 bases not matched to a gene. In nucleotides, the CDR3 is TGTGCCAGCAGTTTATGGGTTCAGGGGGCGAACGAGCAGTACTTC. Translating gives CASSLWVQGANEQYF.

This clone appeared a few times. The chain joins TRBV5-1 to TRBJ1-3; the D is unclear. The germline V gene encodes CDR1 SGHRS and CDR2 YFSETQ. V lost 5 bases and J 0 bases, leaving 15 bases between the germline ends. CDR3 length: 16 amino acids. CDR3 region: CASSPDGASSGNTIYF. The CDR3 DNA sequence: TGCGCCAGCAGTCCCGATGGTGCGAGCTCTGGAAACACCATATATTTT.

The chain couples TRBV4-1 to TRBJ1-1; 9 bases line up with TRBD1. Germline lookup yields CDR1 MGHRA and CDR2 YSYEKL. The CDR3 is 15 residues long. Unmatched junction bases numbered 5, after V lost 4 bases and J lost 2 bases. The CDR3 reads CASSPSGQGNTEAFF. CDR3 nucleotide sequence: TGCGCCAGCAGCCCCTCGGGACAGGGTAACACTGAAGCTTTCTTT.

Concerning this clone itself: Other DNA sequences within the sample encode an identical CDR3. The gene calls are TRBV5-1 and TRBJ1-3; D unresolved. CDR1 is SGHRS and CDR2 is YFSETQ in the germline V gene. Trimming shortened V by 0 bases and J by 1 base, and 5 bases separated the two germline ends. The CDR3 sequence is 14 residues long. CDR3 DNA: TGCGCCAGCAGCTTGGGAGATTCTGGAAACACCATATATTTT. Its protein product is CASSLGDSGNTIYF.

The genes are TRBV7-9 and TRBJ2-7, with TRBD2 matching over 14 bases. Unmatched junction bases numbered 0, after V lost 3 bases and J lost 5 bases. Germline values: CDR1 SEHNR, CDR2 FQNEAQ (reference sequence). The CDR3 is 14 amino acids. The CDR3 DNA is TGTGCCAGCAGCTTGGGACTAGCGGGGGACGAGCAGTACTTC. Its protein is CASSLGLAGDEQYF.

This clone was seen only once. V gene TRBV28 combines with J gene TRBJ1-1; possibly TRBD1 for D (5 bases). Germline V gives CDR1 MDHEN, CDR2 SYDVKM. This CDR3 region has 13 residues. Trimming removed 7 bases at V and 5 bases at J, with 14 bases between. The CDR3 spells CASIRPRGTEAFF. Here the CDR3 DNA reads TGTGCCAGCATCCGACCCCGGGGGACTGAAGCTTTCTTT.

The CDR3 DNA sequence: TGTGCCAGCAGTTACGGCCGAGGCGCTGAAGCTTTCTTT. Encoded protein: CASSYGRGAEAFF. V is TRBV6-6 and J is TRBJ1-1, with D hard to call. The CDR3 runs to 13 residues. Germline V gives CDR1 MNHNY, CDR2 SVGAGI (reference sequence). Trimming took 2 bases from V and 6 from J, leaving 10 bases between them.

V is TRBV19 and J is TRBJ2-7; 8 bases agree with TRBD2. The CDR3 consists of 13 residues. V lost 5 bases, J lost 2 bases, and 2 bases stayed unmatched. Germline CDR1 reads LNHDA; CDR2 reads SQIVND (reference sequence). CDR3 in amino acids: CASSAGRAYEQYF. CDR3 sequence (DNA): TGTGCCAGTAGTGCCGGGAGGGCCTACGAGCAGTACTTC.

The genes are TRBV19 and TRBJ2-4; D might be TRBD2 (5 bases). CDR1 LNHDA and CDR2 SQIVND come from the germline V gene (reference sequence). V lost 1 base and J 5 bases, leaving 9 bases between the germline ends. The CDR3 spans 14 residues. CDR3: CASSIGLSQNIQYF. The CDR3 nucleotides are TGTGCCAGTAGTATAGGACTATCCCAAAACATTCAGTACTTC.

J is TRBJ2-7 and V is TRBV7-2; TRBD2 might be the D (6 bases). Germline values: CDR1 SGHTA, CDR2 FQGNSA. The CDR3 is 14 residues long. Trimming removed 3 bases at V and 3 bases at J, with 12 bases between. This chain's CDR3 is CASSFYGGDYEQYF. The CDR3 coding sequence is TGTGCCAGCAGCTTCTATGGAGGGGACTACGAGCAGTACTTC.

The rearrangement joins TRBV7-8 to TRBJ2-1, with 7 bases identical to TRBD1. V dropped 1 base and J dropped 10; count of bases not matched to a gene: 4. The CDR3 has 13 amino acids. Germline-derived CDR1 and CDR2 are SGHVS and FQNEAQ. The CDR3 DNA reads as TGTGCCAGCAGCTTAGGCAGGGGGAGAGAGCAGTTCTTC. Translation: CASSLGRGREQFF.

The chain is built from TRBV9 and TRBJ2-3, with TRBD1 identical over 8 bases. From germline, CDR1 is SGDLS and CDR2 YYNGEE. Trimming took 0 bases from V and 6 from J; bases not matched to a gene: 9. This CDR3 comprises 16 residues. The CDR3 sequence: CASSVGVQGVGDTQYF. The CDR3, as DNA: TGTGCCAGCAGCGTAGGAGTACAGGGGGTTGGGGATACGCAGTATTTT. Drawing the rest from reference TRBV9 and TRBJ2-3, the complete variable domain is DSGVTQTPKHLITATGQRVTLRCSPRSGDLSVYWYQQSLDQGLQFLIQYYNGEERAKGNILERFSAQQFPDLHSELNLSSLELGDSALYFCASSVGVQGVGDTQYFGPGTRLTVL.

The CDR3, as DNA: TGCGCCAGCAGCTTCTCAGAATACGGCTACACCTTC. The encoded protein is CASSFSEYGYTF. The rearrangement uses TRBV5-1 and TRBJ1-2; no clear D. The germline gives CDR1 SGHRS, CDR2 YFSETQ. The CDR3 covers 12 residues. V dropped 2 bases and J dropped 8 bases, with 10 bases sitting between them.

The chain joins TRBV5-1 to TRBJ2-1, with TRBD1 matching 7 bases. This CDR3 has 15 amino acids. V was pared by 3 bases and J by 7 bases, with 10 bases of the junction left unmatched. Germline CDR1 is SGHRS and CDR2 is YFSETQ. The CDR3 spells CASSSGTVHQNEQFF. The CDR3 nucleotides read TGCGCCAGCAGCTCCGGGACAGTCCACCAAAATGAGCAGTTCTTC. Looking up the rest from reference TRBV5-1 and TRBJ2-1 gives the full variable domain: KAGVTQTPRYLIKTRGQQVTLSCSPISGHRSVSWYQQTPGQGLQFLFEYFSETQRNKGNFPGRFSGRQFSNSRSEMNVSTLELGDSALYLCASSSGTVHQNEQFFGPGTRLTVL.

This chain links TRBV6-4 with TRBJ2-1; TRBD1 agrees at 9 bases. The germline CDR1 and CDR2 sequences are MRHNA and SNTAGT. There are 16 residues in the CDR3. V lost 8 bases to trimming and J lost 0 bases; unmatched junction nucleotides: 8. The CDR3 sequence is CASCEPGQGSYNEQFF. The CDR3, as DNA: TGTGCCAGCTGCGAGCCGGGACAGGGCTCCTACAATGAGCAGTTCTTC.

The chain uses TRBV5-4 and TRBJ2-7; D is uncertain. Germline CDR1 SGHNT, CDR2 YYREEE (reference sequence). CDR3 length: 14 residues. Trimming shortened V by 0 bases and J by 0 bases, and 7 bases separated the two germline ends. The CDR3 nucleotides are TGTGCCAGCAGCTTGGAGACAAGCTCCTACGAGCAGTACTTC. It is translated as CASSLETSSYEQYF.

CDR3 sequence: CASSTGGYEQYF. CDR3 nucleotide sequence: TGCGCCAGCAGCACAGGGGGCTACGAGCAGTACTTC. This chain joins TRBV5-1 and TRBJ2-7, with 8 bases that match TRBD1. Germline V gene data show CDR1 as SGHRS and CDR2 as YFSETQ. The CDR3 has 12 residues. With V trimmed by 4 bases and J by 3 bases, 0 bases remained unmatched.

The rearrangement links TRBV6-1 to TRBJ1-1; D remains ambiguous. The CDR3 length is 12 residues. Germline V gene data show CDR1 as MNHNS and CDR2 as SASEGT. V lost 3 bases, J lost 8 bases, and 10 bases lay in between. CDR3 residues: CASSEQALEAFF. The CDR3 DNA sequence: TGTGCCAGCAGTGAGCAGGCCCTGGAAGCTTTCTTT.

The chain uses TRBV5-5 and TRBJ1-2; a possible D gene is TRBD1 (5 bases). Germline V gene lookup returns CDR1 SGHKS and CDR2 YYEKEE (reference sequence). With 3 bases removed from V and 4 bases from J, the gap between germline ends came to 10 bases. The CDR3 spans 13 residues. The CDR3 nucleotides are TGTGCCAGCAGCTCGACAGAGATCTATGGCTACACCTTC. The encoded protein is CASSSTEIYGYTF. The entire variable domain, with the rest obtained from reference TRBV5-5 and TRBJ1-2, is as follows: DAGVTQSPTHLIKTRGQQVTLRCSPISGHKSVSWYQQVLGQGPQFIFQYYEKEERGRGNFPDRFSARQFPNYSSELNVNALLLGDSALYLCASSSTEIYGYTFGSGTRLTVV.

V is TRBV29-1 and J is TRBJ1-4; TRBD1 agrees at 11 bases. This CDR3 has 12 amino acids. The germline CDR1 and CDR2 sequences are SQVTM and ANQGSEA. The CDR3 is CSGGQGGEKLFF. The CDR3 nucleotides read TGCAGTGGGGGACAGGGGGGTGAAAAACTGTTTTTT.

In its sample, this clone was seen a few times. The chain employs TRBV11-2 and TRBJ1-5, with D maybe TRBD1 (6 bases). V gave up 5 bases and J gave up 4 bases, with 15 bases separating them. From germline, CDR1 is SGHAT and CDR2 FQNNGV. This CDR3 is built from 15 residues. DNA of the CDR3: TGTGCCAGCAGCCAAAGTACAGGGATGAATCAGCCCCAGCATTTT. Translation gives CASSQSTGMNQPQHF. Full variable domain (outside the CDR3, taken from reference TRBV11-2 and TRBJ1-5): EAGVAQSPRYKIIEKRQSVAFWCNPISGHATLYWYQQILGQGPKLLIQFQNNGVVDDSQLPKDRFSAERLKGVDSTLKIQPAKLEDSAVYLCASSQSTGMNQPQHFGDGTRLSIL.

V is TRBV20-1 and J is TRBJ2-3; D is unresolved. The CDR3 loop spans 13 amino acids. CDR1 and CDR2 from the germline V gene are DFQATT and SNEGSKA (reference sequence). Trimming took off 3 bases at V and 6 bases at J, with 13 bases between the two ends. The chain's CDR3 is CSASGGLGDTQYF. The CDR3 DNA reads TGCAGTGCTAGTGGCGGTCTTGGGGATACGCAGTATTTT.

This chain uses TRBV7-2 with TRBJ2-6, with TRBD2 as a possible D gene (6 bases). V was shortened by 2 bases and J by 2 bases, with 13 bases between the two germline ends. Germline loops: CDR1 SGHTA, CDR2 FQGNSA. This CDR3 region has 17 residues. CDR3 loop: CASSLHGGVAGANVLTF. DNA of the CDR3: TGTGCCAGCAGCTTACACGGGGGAGTGGCTGGGGCCAACGTCCTGACTTTC.

In DNA, the CDR3 is TGTGCCAGCAGTCCCCGGGTGGAGACTGAAGCTTTCTTT. Translated: CASSPRVETEAFF. The chain is built from TRBV28 and TRBJ1-1; D gene ambiguous. Trimming pared 5 bases from V and 5 bases from J, leaving 12 bases between. This CDR3 has 13 amino acids. Germline V gives CDR1 MDHEN, CDR2 SYDVKM.

The rearrangement uses TRBV6-2 or TRBV6-3 and TRBJ1-2; TRBD1 matches at 8 bases. The CDR3 runs to 15 residues. The ends lost 2 bases at V and 8 bases at J; junction bases unmatched: 10. Per germline, CDR1 MNHEY and CDR2 SVGEGT. The chain's CDR3 is CASSYAVGQVGGYTF. CDR3 nucleotide sequence: TGTGCCAGCAGTTACGCCGTGGGACAGGTCGGCGGCTACACCTTC.

This clone was recorded only once. The rearrangement links TRBV4-2 to TRBJ2-7; D is possibly TRBD1 (6 bases). CDR3 size: 14 residues. The V and J ends lost 8 bases and 0 bases respectively, with 14 bases between them. Germline V CDR1 and CDR2: LGHNA, YNFKEQ. CDR3 coding DNA: TGTGCCAGCTTGGGACAAACGAGCTCCTACGAGCAGTACTTC. As protein: CASLGQTSSYEQYF.